The 9 T cell receptor beta chains below were found in one sample sequenced in a study of molecular identifiers for immune sequencing clone quantification. Each CDR3 protein is one row after TCRdb ran MiXCR on the PCR reads. The sample records roughly 97,000 distinct CDR3 sequences, approximately 25% being singletons. The material sequenced was naive CD8+ T cells from blood, with Jurkat cell RNA spiked in. Subset meaning: FACS-sorted CD8+CD4-CCR7+CD45RA+ naive T cells. These receptors were taken from a human donor in good health. Some libraries in this study had Jurkat cell RNA spiked in.

This clonotype occurred once. This may come from a read error, since a much larger clone is one base off. The genes are TRBV24-1 and TRBJ1-5; D is uncertain. Germline-derived CDR1 and CDR2 are KGHDR and SFDVKD. V was shortened by 2 bases and J by 6 bases, with 10 bases between the two germline ends. This CDR3 is 14 amino acids long. The DNA for the CDR3 is TGTGCCACCAGTGATTCACCGCTCAGTCAGCCCCAGCATTTT. Its protein is CATSDSPLSQPQHF.

The V and J genes are TRBV5-1 and TRBJ2-5; TRBD2 agrees at 10 bases. Germline CDR1 SGHRS, CDR2 YFSETQ. Trimming took 4 bases from V and 2 from J; bases not matched to a gene: 11. CDR3 length: 17 residues. This chain's CDR3 is CASSHRGTSVSQETQYF. The CDR3 DNA reads as TGCGCCAGCAGCCACCGGGGGACTAGCGTGTCACAAGAGACCCAGTACTTC.

V gene TRBV10-3 combines with J gene TRBJ2-2, with 7 bases identical to TRBD1. There are 17 residues in the CDR3. Germline CDR1 is ENHRY and CDR2 is SYGVKD. V shed 4 bases, J shed 1 base, and the junction held 9 bases outside the gene matches. Here the CDR3 reads CAISGSTGILNTGELFF. DNA of the CDR3: TGTGCCATCAGTGGATCGACAGGGATACTGAACACCGGGGAGCTGTTTTTT.

This clonotype was picked up many times. The genes are TRBV7-9 and TRBJ2-3, with D uncertain. From germline, CDR1 is SEHNR and CDR2 FQNEAQ (reference sequence). The CDR3 contains 14 residues. The V gene lost 2 bases and the J gene lost 0 bases, with 6 bases spanning the gap. CDR3 protein: CASSLTESTDTQYF. The CDR3 region has the DNA TGTGCCAGCAGCTTAACTGAAAGCACAGATACGCAGTATTTT.

Comment on this clonotype: A much larger clone sits a single nucleotide away, making a read error possible. The chain recombines TRBV6-2 or TRBV6-3 with TRBJ1-1; D gene unclear. The V gene lost 11 bases and the J gene lost 6 bases, with 13 bases spanning the gap. Germline values: CDR1 MNHEY, CDR2 SVGEGT. The CDR3 is 11 residues long. The CDR3 protein is CAGTSLSEAFF. In DNA, the CDR3 is TGTGCCGGCACGTCACTATCTGAAGCTTTCTTT.

This clonotype was found many times. The gene calls are TRBV6-5 and TRBJ2-4; a possible D gene is TRBD2 (6 bases). The ends were cut back, 8 bases at V and 0 bases at J, with 14 bases in the middle. CDR1 is MNHEY, CDR2 SVGAGI, per germline. The CDR3 extends over 15 amino acids. The CDR3: CASGPSDIAKNIQYF. The DNA for the CDR3 is TGTGCCAGCGGGCCTAGCGACATAGCCAAAAACATTCAGTACTTC.

This clonotype was detected ten times or more. The V gene is TRBV5-6, the J gene TRBJ2-7, with unresolved D. Germline V gives CDR1 SGHDT, CDR2 YYEEEE. V lost 6 bases and J lost 2, with 3 bases in between. This CDR3 has 10 residues. The CDR3, as DNA: TGTGCCAGCACTCCCTACGAGCAGTACTTC. This encodes CASTPYEQYF. The entire variable domain, with the rest obtained from reference TRBV5-6 and TRBJ2-7, is as follows: DAGVTQSPTHLIKTRGQQVTLRCSPKSGHDTVSWYQQALGQGPQFIFQYYEEEERQRGNFPDRFSGHQFPNYSSELNVNALLLGDSALYLCASTPYEQYFGPGTRLTVT.

At least ten counts were recorded for this clonotype. The chain recombines TRBV7-6 with TRBJ2-5, with a possible D match to TRBD1 (5 bases). This CDR3 spans 16 amino acids. CDR1 SGHVS and CDR2 FNYEAQ come from the germline V gene. Trimming shortened V by 0 bases and J by 2 bases, and 13 bases separated the two germline ends. CDR3 coding DNA: TGTGCCAGCAGCTTAGCTACACAGGAGACACAAGAGACCCAGTACTTC. Encoded protein: CASSLATQETQETQYF.

This clonotype was observed at least ten times. This chain uses TRBV5-1 with TRBJ1-1; 7 nucleotides agree with TRBD1. CDR1 is SGHRS and CDR2 is YFSETQ in the germline V gene. CDR3 length: 14 amino acids. With V trimmed by 0 bases and J by 5 bases, 4 bases remained unmatched. CDR3: CASSLGQGRTEAFF. The DNA of the CDR3 is TGCGCCAGCAGCTTGGGACAGGGCCGAACTGAAGCTTTCTTT.